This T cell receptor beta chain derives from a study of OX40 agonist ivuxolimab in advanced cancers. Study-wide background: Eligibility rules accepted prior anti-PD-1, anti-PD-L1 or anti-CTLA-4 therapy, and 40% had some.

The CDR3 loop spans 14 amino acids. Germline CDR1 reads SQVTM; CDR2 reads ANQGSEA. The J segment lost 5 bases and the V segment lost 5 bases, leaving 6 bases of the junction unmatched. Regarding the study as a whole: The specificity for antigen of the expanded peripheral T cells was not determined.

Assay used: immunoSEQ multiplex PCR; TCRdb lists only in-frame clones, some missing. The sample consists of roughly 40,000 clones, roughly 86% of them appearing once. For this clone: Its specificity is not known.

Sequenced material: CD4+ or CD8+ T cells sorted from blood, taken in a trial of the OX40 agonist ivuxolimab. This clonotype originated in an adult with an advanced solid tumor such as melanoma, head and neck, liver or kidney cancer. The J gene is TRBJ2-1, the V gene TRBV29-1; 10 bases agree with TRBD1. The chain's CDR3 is CSVSGTGANNEQFF. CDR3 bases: TGCAGCGTTTCCGGGACAGGGGCTAACAATGAGCAGTTCTTC.